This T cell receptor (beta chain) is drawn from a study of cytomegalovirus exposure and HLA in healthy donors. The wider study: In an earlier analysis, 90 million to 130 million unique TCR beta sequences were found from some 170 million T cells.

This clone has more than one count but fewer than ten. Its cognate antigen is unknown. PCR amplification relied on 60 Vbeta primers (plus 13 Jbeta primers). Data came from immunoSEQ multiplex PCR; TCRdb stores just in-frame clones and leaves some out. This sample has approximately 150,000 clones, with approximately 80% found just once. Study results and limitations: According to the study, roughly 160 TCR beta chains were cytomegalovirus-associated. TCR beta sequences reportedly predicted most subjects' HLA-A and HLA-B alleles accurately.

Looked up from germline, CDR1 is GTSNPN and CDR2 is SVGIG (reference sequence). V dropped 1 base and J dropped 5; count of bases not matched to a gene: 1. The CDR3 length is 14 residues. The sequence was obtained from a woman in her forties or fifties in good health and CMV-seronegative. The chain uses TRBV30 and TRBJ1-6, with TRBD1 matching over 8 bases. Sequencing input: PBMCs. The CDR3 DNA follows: TGTGCCTGGAGTGGGGGACAGGATAATTCACCCCTCCACTTT. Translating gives CAWSGGQDNSPLHF.